This T cell receptor (beta chain) was sequenced during a study of blood T cell repertoires in COVID-19. Study in general: Samples came from the United States, Italy and Spain, spanning acute and convalescent COVID-19. T cells, B-cell-depleted T cells, or PBMCs supplied cDNA or gDNA.

Germline trimming cut 0 bases from V and 7 bases from J; bases unmatched to any gene: 5. The length of the CDR3 is 15 residues. The germline gives CDR1 SGHVS, CDR2 FQNEAQ. Generated by immunoSEQ multiplex PCR, the TCRdb table keeps only in-frame clones and is missing some. The profile shows about 160,000 clones, around four fifths of them singletons. The count of this clone is one. The material sequenced was peripheral blood. The sequence came from a man between 65 and 79 years old with acute or convalescent COVID-19. The chain carries TRBV7-8 and TRBJ1-5; 8 bases fit TRBD1. The CDR3, as DNA: TGTGCCAGCAGCTTAGCCTCGACAGGGGCACAGCCCCAGCATTTT. Its protein product is CASSLASTGAQPQHF.